This T cell receptor (beta chain) was retrieved from a study of regulatory T cells in long-lasting Graves disease. Study observations and caveats: Compared with new cases, persistent Graves' patients showed reduced TCR diversity.

Through Arm-PCR of CDR3 regions and iRepertoire HTBI primers, TCR beta libraries were built. TCRdb analysed the multiplex PCR reads with MiXCR anew, one entry per CDR3 protein. The table records 580,000 or so distinct CDR3 sequences, 15% to 20% of them present only once. Germline V gives CDR1 DFQATT, CDR2 SNEGSKA (reference sequence). CDR3 length: 15 residues. V gave up 3 bases and J gave up 2 bases, with 13 bases separating them. Time point described: newly diagnosed GD, antithyroid drugs for less than 3 months. PBMC RNA served as the TCR library source. In this sample, this clonotype turned up a few times. Antigen: not known. This sample was also put to use in a study of T cells in Graves' hyperthyroidism and ophthalmopathy.

This sequence originates from a man aged 18 to 29 with Graves disease. Sample: peripheral blood mononuclear cells (PBMCs), taken at new diagnosis, from a patient treated with antithyroid drugs. The chain uses TRBV20-1 and TRBJ1-4; tentatively, D is TRBD1 (5 bases). Here the CDR3 DNA reads TGCAGTGCTAGGGGGGGTAGTAGGACTAATGAAAAACTGTTTTTT. Residues: CSARGGSRTNEKLFF.